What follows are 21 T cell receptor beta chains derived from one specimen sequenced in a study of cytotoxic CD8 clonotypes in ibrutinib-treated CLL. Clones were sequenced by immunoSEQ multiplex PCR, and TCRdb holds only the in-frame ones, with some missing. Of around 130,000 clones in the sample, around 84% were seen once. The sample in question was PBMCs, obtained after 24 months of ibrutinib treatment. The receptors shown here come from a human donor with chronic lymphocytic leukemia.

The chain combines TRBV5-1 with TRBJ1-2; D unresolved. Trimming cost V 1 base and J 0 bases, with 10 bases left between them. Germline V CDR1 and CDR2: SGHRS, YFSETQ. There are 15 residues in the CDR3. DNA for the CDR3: TGCGCCAGCAGCTTGCGGGCAGAGACTAACTATGGCTACACCTTC. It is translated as CASSLRAETNYGYTF.

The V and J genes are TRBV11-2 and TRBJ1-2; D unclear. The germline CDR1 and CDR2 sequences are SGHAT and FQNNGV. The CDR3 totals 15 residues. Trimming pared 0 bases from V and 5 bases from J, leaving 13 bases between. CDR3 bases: TGTGCCAGCAGCTTAGATCACGGGAGGGCGTATGGCTACACCTTC. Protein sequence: CASSLDHGRAYGYTF.

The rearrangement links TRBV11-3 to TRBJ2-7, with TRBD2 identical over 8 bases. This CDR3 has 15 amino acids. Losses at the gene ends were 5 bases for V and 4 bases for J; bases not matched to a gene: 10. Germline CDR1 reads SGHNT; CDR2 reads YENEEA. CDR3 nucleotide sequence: TGTGCCAGCAGCCAGGACCCAGCGGGGGTTTACGAGCAGTACTTC. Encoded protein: CASSQDPAGVYEQYF.

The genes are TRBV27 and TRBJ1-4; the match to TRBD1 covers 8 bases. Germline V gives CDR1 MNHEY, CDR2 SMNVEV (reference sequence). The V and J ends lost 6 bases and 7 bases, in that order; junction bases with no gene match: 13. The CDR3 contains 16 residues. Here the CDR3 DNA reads TGTGCCAGCAGCCCTATCGGGGGCAGGGGGCCTGAAAAACTGTTTTTT. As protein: CASSPIGGRGPEKLFF.

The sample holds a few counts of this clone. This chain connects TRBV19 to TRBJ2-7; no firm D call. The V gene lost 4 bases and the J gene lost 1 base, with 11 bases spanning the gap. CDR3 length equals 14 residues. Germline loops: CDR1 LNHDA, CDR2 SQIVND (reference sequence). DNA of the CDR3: TGTGCCAGTAGTAATCCCGGCGATTCCTACGAGCAGTACTTC. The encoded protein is CASSNPGDSYEQYF.

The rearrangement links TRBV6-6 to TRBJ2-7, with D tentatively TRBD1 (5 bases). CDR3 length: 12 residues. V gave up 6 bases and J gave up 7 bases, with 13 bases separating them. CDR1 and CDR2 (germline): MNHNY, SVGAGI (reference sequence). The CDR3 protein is CASRLQGDEQYF. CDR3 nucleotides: TGTGCCAGCAGGCTCCAGGGTGATGAGCAGTACTTC.

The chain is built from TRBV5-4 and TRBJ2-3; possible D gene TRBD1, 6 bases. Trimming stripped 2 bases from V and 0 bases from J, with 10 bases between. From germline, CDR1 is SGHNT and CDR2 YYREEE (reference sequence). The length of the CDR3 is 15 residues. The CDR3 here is CASSFSGQSTDTQYF. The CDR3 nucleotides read TGTGCCAGCAGCTTTTCCGGACAGAGCACAGATACGCAGTATTTT.

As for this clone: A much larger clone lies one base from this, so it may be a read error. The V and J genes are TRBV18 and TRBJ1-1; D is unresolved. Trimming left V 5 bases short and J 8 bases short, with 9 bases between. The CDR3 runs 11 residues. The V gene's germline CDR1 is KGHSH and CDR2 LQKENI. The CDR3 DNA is TGTGCCAGCTCAACGCAGGTGGAAGCTTTCTTT. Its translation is CASSTQVEAFF.

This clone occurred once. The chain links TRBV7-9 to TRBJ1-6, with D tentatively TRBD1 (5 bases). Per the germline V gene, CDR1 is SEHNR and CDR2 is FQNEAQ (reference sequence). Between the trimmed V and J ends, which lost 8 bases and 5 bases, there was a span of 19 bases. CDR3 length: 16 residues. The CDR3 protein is CASVGDPAGNNSPLHF. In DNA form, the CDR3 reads TGTGCCAGCGTGGGGGATCCGGCGGGGAATAATTCACCCCTCCACTTT. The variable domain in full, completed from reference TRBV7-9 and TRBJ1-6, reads DTGVSQNPRHKITKRGQNVTFRCDPISEHNRLYWYRQTLGQGPEFLTYFQNEAQLEKSRLLSDRFSAERPKGSFSTLEIQRTEQGDSAMYLCASVGDPAGNNSPLHFGNGTRLTVT.

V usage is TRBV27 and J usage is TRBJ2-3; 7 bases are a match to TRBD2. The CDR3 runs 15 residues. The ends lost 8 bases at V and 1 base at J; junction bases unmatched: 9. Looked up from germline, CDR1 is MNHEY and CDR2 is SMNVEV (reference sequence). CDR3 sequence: CASRGVRGGTDTQYF. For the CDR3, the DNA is TGTGCCAGCCGTGGGGTCCGGGGGGGCACAGATACGCAGTATTTT.

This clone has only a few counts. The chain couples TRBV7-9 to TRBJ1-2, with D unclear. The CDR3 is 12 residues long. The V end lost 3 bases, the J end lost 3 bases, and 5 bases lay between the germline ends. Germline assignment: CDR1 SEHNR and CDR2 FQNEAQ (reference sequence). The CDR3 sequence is CASSFVDYGYTF. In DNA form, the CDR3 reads TGTGCCAGCAGCTTTGTTGACTATGGCTACACCTTC.

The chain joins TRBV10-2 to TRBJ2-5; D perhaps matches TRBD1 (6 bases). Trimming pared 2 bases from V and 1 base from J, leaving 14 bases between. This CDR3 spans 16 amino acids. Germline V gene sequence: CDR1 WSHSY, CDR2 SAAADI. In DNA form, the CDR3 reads TGCGCCAGCAGTGAGGGTGGCAGGGGCGTCCAAGAGACCCAGTACTTC. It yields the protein CASSEGGRGVQETQYF.

CDR3 sequence (DNA): TGTGCCACCAGCAGATTAACTAGCTCCGTTGGGTTCTTC. It is translated as CATSRLTSSVGFF. The chain joins TRBV15 to TRBJ2-1, with D maybe TRBD2 (6 bases). The germline V and J ends were trimmed by 2 bases and 15 bases, with 17 bases remaining between them. Germline-derived CDR1 and CDR2 are LNHNV and YYDKDF (reference sequence). This CDR3 has 13 residues.

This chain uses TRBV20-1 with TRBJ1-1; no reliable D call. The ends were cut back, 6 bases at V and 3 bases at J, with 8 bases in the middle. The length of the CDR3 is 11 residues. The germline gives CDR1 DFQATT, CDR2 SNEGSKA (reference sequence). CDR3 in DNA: TGCAGTGCCGCCATGGACACTGAAGCTTTCTTT. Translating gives CSAAMDTEAFF.

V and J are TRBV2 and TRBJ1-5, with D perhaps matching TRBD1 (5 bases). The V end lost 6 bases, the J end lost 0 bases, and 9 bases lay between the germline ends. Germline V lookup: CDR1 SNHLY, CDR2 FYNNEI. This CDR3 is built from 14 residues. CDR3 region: CASRGGDSNQPQHF. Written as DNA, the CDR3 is TGTGCCAGCAGGGGGGGAGATAGCAATCAGCCCCAGCATTTT.

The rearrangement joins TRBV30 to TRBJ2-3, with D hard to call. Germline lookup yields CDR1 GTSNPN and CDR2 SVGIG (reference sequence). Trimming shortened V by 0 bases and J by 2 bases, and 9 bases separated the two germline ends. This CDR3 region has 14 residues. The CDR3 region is CAWSVPGATDTQYF. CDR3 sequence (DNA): TGTGCCTGGAGTGTACCAGGAGCCACAGATACGCAGTATTTT.

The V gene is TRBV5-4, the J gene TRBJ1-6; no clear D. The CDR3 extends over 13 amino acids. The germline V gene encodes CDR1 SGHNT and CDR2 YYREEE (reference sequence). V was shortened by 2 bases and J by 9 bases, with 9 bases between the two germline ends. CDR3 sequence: CASSFPEGSPLHF. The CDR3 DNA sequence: TGTGCCAGCAGCTTTCCGGAGGGTTCACCCCTCCACTTT.

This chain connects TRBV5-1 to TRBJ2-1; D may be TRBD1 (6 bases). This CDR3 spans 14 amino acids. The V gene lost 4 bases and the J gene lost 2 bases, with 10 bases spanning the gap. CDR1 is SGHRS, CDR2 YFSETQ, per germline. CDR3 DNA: TGCGCCAGCAGCCTCCGGGACACCTACAATGAGCAGTTCTTC. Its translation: CASSLRDTYNEQFF.

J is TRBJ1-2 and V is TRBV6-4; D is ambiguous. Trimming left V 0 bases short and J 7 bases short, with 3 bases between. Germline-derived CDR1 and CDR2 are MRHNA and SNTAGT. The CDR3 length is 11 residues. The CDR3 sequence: CASSDSSGYTF. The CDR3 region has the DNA TGTGCCAGCAGTGACTCAAGTGGCTACACCTTC.

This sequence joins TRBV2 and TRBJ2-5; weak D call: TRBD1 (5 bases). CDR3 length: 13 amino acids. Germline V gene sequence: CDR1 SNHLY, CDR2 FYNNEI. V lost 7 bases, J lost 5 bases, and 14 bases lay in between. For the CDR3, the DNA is TGTGCCAGCATGTGGCAGGGTGGGGAGACCCAGTACTTC. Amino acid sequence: CASMWQGGETQYF.

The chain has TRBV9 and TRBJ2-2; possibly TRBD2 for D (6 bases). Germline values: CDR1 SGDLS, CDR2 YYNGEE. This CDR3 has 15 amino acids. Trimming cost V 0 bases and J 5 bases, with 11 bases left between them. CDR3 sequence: CASSVAASATGELFF. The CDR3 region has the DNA TGTGCCAGCAGCGTAGCGGCTAGCGCTACCGGGGAGCTGTTTTTT. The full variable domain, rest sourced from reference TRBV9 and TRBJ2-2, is DSGVTQTPKHLITATGQRVTLRCSPRSGDLSVYWYQQSLDQGLQFLIQYYNGEERAKGNILERFSAQQFPDLHSELNLSSLELGDSALYFCASSVAASATGELFFGEGSRLTVL.